Listed below are T cell receptor beta chains from one sample, sequenced in a study of CD8+ T cells in alopecia areata. Only in-frame clones appear in the TCRdb table, and some are missing; sequencing was by immunoSEQ multiplex PCR. This sample has tens of thousands of clones, with around 97% found just once. Sequences were derived from CD8+ T cells sorted from blood, sampled at week 0. The receptor set was obtained from a human donor with alopecia areata. The CDR3 runs from the conserved cysteine through the conserved F or W. A D gene is named only where the DNA matches it firmly. Some rows mark clone size as missing; the rest say once, few, many or name a class of expanded clone.

cdr3_length	clone_size	v_call	j_call	d_call	cdr3_aa	cdr3_nt
16	.	TRBV5-4	TRBJ1-1	.	CASSIPQSGRNTEAFF	TGTGCCAGCAGCATACCTCAGTCGGGTAGGAACACTGAAGCTTTCTTT
14	.	TRBV2	TRBJ2-6	.	CARDTSSGANVLTF	TGTGCCAGAGACACCAGCTCTGGGGCCAACGTCCTGACTTTC
18	.	TRBV4-1	TRBJ2-1	TRBD1	CASSQGESGTVYSNEQFF	TGCGCCAGCAGCCAAGGGGAGTCCGGGACAGTCTATTCAAATGAGCAGTTCTTC
19	.	TRBV10-3	TRBJ2-3	TRBD2	CAISVTSGGADRNTDTQYF	TGTGCCATCAGTGTAACTAGCGGGGGGGCCGATCGGAACACAGATACGCAGTATTTT
14	.	TRBV27	TRBJ1-1	TRBD1	CASSLHRGGTEAFF	TGTGCCAGCAGTCTCCACAGGGGAGGGACTGAAGCTTTCTTT
17	once	TRBV19	TRBJ2-5	TRBD2	CASSNFGPTSGQETQYF	TGTGCCAGTAGCAACTTCGGCCCTACTAGCGGGCAAGAGACCCAGTACTTC
17	.	TRBV10-3	TRBJ2-3	TRBD2	CAISGPSGGASTDTQYF	TGTGCCATCAGTGGCCCCAGCGGGGGGGCCAGTACAGATACGCAGTATTTT
15	.	TRBV10-3	TRBJ1-2	.	CAIRLTGAPNYGYTF	TGTGCCATCAGATTAACCGGGGCACCAAACTATGGCTACACCTTC
14	.	TRBV11-2	TRBJ2-5	.	CASSLVSTRETQYF	TGTGCCAGCAGCTTGGTATCAACCCGGGAGACCCAGTACTTC
15	once	TRBV12-5	TRBJ2-1	TRBD1	CASGMLGTGNNEQFF	TGTGCTAGTGGCATGCTCGGGACAGGGAACAATGAGCAGTTCTTC
15	medium-sized	TRBV27	TRBJ2-7	.	CASSLGASNSYEQYF	TGTGCCAGCAGTTTAGGGGCATCGAACTCCTACGAGCAGTACTTC
16	.	TRBV7-9	TRBJ1-1	.	CASSLDRATLNTEAFF	TGTGCCAGCAGCTTAGATCGGGCAACCTTGAACACTGAAGCTTTCTTT
13	.	TRBV11-2	TRBJ2-5	TRBD2	CASRTSGEETQYF	TGTGCCAGCAGGACTAGCGGAGAAGAGACCCAGTACTTC
13	.	TRBV4-3	TRBJ1-4	TRBD1	CASSPQGAEKLFF	TGCGCCAGCAGCCCACAGGGGGCCGAAAAACTGTTTTTT
14	.	TRBV7-9	TRBJ1-4	TRBD1	CASSLGQLNEKLFF	TGTGCCAGCAGCTTGGGACAGCTTAATGAAAAACTGTTTTTT
13	.	TRBV5-5	TRBJ2-7	TRBD1	CASSLWTGYEQYF	TGTGCCAGCAGCTTGTGGACAGGCTACGAGCAGTACTTC
15	once	TRBV18	TRBJ2-5	.	CASSPRDGDWGTQYF	TGTGCCAGCTCACCACGGGACGGAGATTGGGGGACCCAGTACTTC
15	.	TRBV7-9	TRBJ2-1	.	CASSLQGGHYNEQFF	TGTGCCAGCAGCTTACAGGGTGGGCACTACAATGAGCAGTTCTTC
14	.	TRBV7-2	TRBJ2-7	TRBD1	CASSPWGQLYEQYF	TGTGCCAGCAGCCCTTGGGGACAGTTATACGAGCAGTACTTC
14	.	TRBV4-1	TRBJ2-7	TRBD1	CASSPRTGNYEQYF	TGCGCCAGCAGCCCACGGACAGGGAACTACGAGCAGTACTTC
14	.	TRBV7-9	TRBJ1-2	.	CASSGAGLNYGYTF	TGTGCCAGCAGCGGCGCGGGGTTAAACTATGGCTACACCTTC